These T cell receptor beta chains were read from a single sample in a study of identifying expanded T cells in peripheral blood. The table came from immunoSEQ multiplex PCR; TCRdb's copy has only in-frame clones and leaves some out. Of fewer than 85,000 clones listed, about 88% are singletons. Sequenced material: blood. Receptors originate from a person between 18 and 75 years old in good health. Each CDR3 is given with its conserved first and last residue. The D gene is left open where the match is weak. Part of the rows lack a size; the others show once, few, many or a class for expanded clones.

>TRBV30|16|-|TRBD1|TRBJ1-5
CAWSDGDRYYSKPQHF
TGTGCCTGGAGTGACGGGGACAGGTATTACTCAAAGCCCCAGCATTTT
>TRBV19|14|-|-|TRBJ2-1
CASSIGGVVNEQFF
TGTGCCAGTAGTATTGGCGGGGTTGTCAATGAGCAGTTCTTC
>TRBV10-1|18|-|TRBD1|TRBJ2-6
CARPCTGTGNYGANVLTF
TGCGCCCGGCCCTGTACCGGGACAGGCAATTATGGGGCCAACGTCCTGACTTTC
>TRBV13|14|-|-|TRBJ2-2
CASIIRGNTGELFF
TGTGCCAGCATCATCAGGGGGAACACCGGGGAGCTGTTTTTT
>TRBV9|16|-|-|TRBJ1-3
CASSVAGSPSGNTIYF
TGTGCCAGCAGCGTAGCAGGATCTCCCTCTGGAAACACCATATATTTT
>TRBV7-3|17|-|TRBD2|TRBJ2-3
CASSFRLAGTNTDTQYF
TGTGCCAGCAGCTTCCGACTAGCGGGGACGAACACAGATACGCAGTATTTT
>TRBV6-6|13|-|TRBD1|TRBJ2-2
CASRDRVNGELFF
TGTGCCAGCAGAGACAGGGTTAACGGGGAGCTGTTTTTT
>TRBV6-1|13|-|-|TRBJ1-1
CASRVTENTEAFF
TGTGCCAGCAGGGTTACAGAGAACACTGAAGCTTTCTTT
>TRBV5-6|15|-|TRBD1|TRBJ1-2
CASSLGTGRGYGYTF
TGTGCCAGCAGCTTGGGGACAGGGAGAGGCTATGGCTACACCTTC
>TRBV5-4|16|once|TRBD2|TRBJ2-3
CASSLRLAGVGDTQYF
TGTGCCAGCAGCTTAAGACTAGCGGGAGTCGGGGATACGCAGTATTTT
>TRBV4-1|15|once|TRBD2|TRBJ2-7
CASSPGLAGTYEQYF
TGCGCCAGCAGCCCGGGGCTAGCGGGTACCTACGAGCAGTACTTC
>TRBV9|16|-|TRBD2|TRBJ2-7
CASSVVGTSGRNEQYF
TGTGCCAGCAGCGTGGTAGGGACTAGCGGGAGAAACGAGCAGTACTTC
>TRBV6-5|14|-|-|TRBJ1-5
CASSNLASNQPQHF
TGTGCCAGCAGCAACCTTGCCTCTAATCAGCCCCAGCATTTT
>TRBV28|13|-|-|TRBJ2-1
CASSLSGAPRPFF
TGTGCCAGCAGTCTTTCGGGGGCCCCTAGGCCGTTCTTC
>TRBV5-4|12|-|-|TRBJ1-1
CASSPENTEAFF
TGTGCCAGCAGCCCGGAGAACACTGAAGCTTTCTTT
>TRBV4-3|16|-|TRBD2|TRBJ2-5
CASSQLAGLAGQTQYF
TGCGCCAGCAGCCAATTGGCGGGACTAGCTGGGCAGACCCAGTACTTC
>TRBV5-4|13|-|-|TRBJ2-7
CASSLRGTYEQYF
TGTGCCAGCAGCTTGAGAGGGACCTACGAGCAGTACTTC
>TRBV7-2|15|-|TRBD2|TRBJ2-3
CASMLSGGNTDTQYF
TGTGCCAGCATGCTAAGCGGGGGGAACACAGATACGCAGTATTTT
>TRBV27|15|once|TRBD2|TRBJ2-4
CASSSGEMAKNIQYF
TGTGCCAGCAGTAGCGGGGAGATGGCCAAAAACATTCAGTACTTC
>TRBV12-5|13|few|TRBD1|TRBJ1-2
CASGSTGLYGYTF
TGTGCTAGTGGTTCGACAGGGCTTTATGGCTACACCTTC
>TRBV20-1|11|-|TRBD2|TRBJ2-5
CSAGEGETQYF
TGCAGTGCTGGGGAGGGCGAGACCCAGTACTTC
>TRBV6-6|13|-|-|TRBJ2-7
CASSQGPFYEQYF
TGTGCCAGCAGCCAGGGACCGTTCTACGAGCAGTACTTC
>TRBV6-5|12|-|-|TRBJ2-1
CASSGSGNEQFF
TGTGCCAGCAGTGGATCGGGAAATGAGCAGTTCTTC
>TRBV18|12|-|-|TRBJ2-3
CASSQSTDTQYF
TGTGCCAGCTCACAAAGCACAGATACGCAGTATTTT
>TRBV29-1|13|-|-|TRBJ1-1
CSVEEGWETEAFF
TGCAGCGTTGAAGAAGGTTGGGAAACTGAAGCTTTCTTT
>TRBV28|15|-|-|TRBJ2-1
CASSTQRSSYNEQFF
TGTGCCAGCAGTACCCAACGGAGCTCCTACAATGAGCAGTTCTTC
>TRBV23-1|14|once|TRBD1|TRBJ2-7
CASSQHRGRSEQYF
TGCGCCAGCAGTCAACACAGGGGGCGCTCCGAGCAGTACTTC
>TRBV5-1|18|-|TRBD2|TRBJ2-1
CASSLSLAGLAGGGEQFF
TGCGCCAGCAGCTTGTCCCTTGCTGGACTAGCGGGGGGGGGTGAGCAGTTCTTC
>TRBV14|15|-|-|TRBJ2-1
CASSQGWRAHNEQFF
TGTGCCAGCAGCCAAGGATGGCGGGCCCACAATGAGCAGTTCTTC
>TRBV4-1|21|few|TRBD1|TRBJ1-3
CASEGARVQGARRVSGNTIYF
TGCGCCAGCGAGGGGGCTCGGGTTCAGGGAGCTCGTCGAGTTTCTGGAAACACCATATATTTT
>TRBV7-7|16|-|TRBD2|TRBJ2-2
CASSLLAGGNTGELFF
TGTGCTAGCAGCCTTCTAGCGGGGGGTAACACCGGGGAGCTGTTTTTT
>TRBV18|14|-|-|TRBJ1-3
CASSRTANGNTIYF
TGTGCCAGCTCACGAACCGCGAATGGAAACACCATATATTTT
>TRBV10-2|13|-|-|TRBJ1-2
CASSSLANYGYTF
TGCGCCAGCAGCAGTCTGGCTAACTATGGCTACACCTTC
>TRBV28|15|-|-|TRBJ2-7
CASSSVDRTLYEQYF
TGTGCCAGCAGCTCGGTAGACAGGACCCTCTACGAGCAGTACTTC
>TRBV6-1|13|-|-|TRBJ1-5
CASSRDGNQPQHF
TGTGCCAGCAGCCGCGATGGCAATCAGCCCCAGCATTTT
>TRBV12-5|13|-|-|TRBJ1-3
CASAQASGNTIYF
TGTGCTAGTGCCCAGGCCTCTGGAAACACCATATATTTT
>TRBV2|15|-|-|TRBJ1-3
CASSDYGRSGNTIYF
TGTGCCAGCAGTGATTACGGGCGGTCCGGAAACACCATATATTTT
>TRBV14|14|-|-|TRBJ2-7
CASSPRDRPYEQYF
TGTGCCAGCAGCCCCCGGGACCGGCCCTACGAGCAGTACTTC
>TRBV7-2|15|-|-|TRBJ2-7
CASSLGHGGPKEQYF
TGTGCCAGCAGCTTAGGTCATGGGGGGCCTAAGGAGCAGTACTTC
>TRBV29-1|11|-|-|TRBJ2-7
CSVSAGYEQYF
TGCAGCGTGTCGGCTGGGTACGAGCAGTACTTC
>TRBV2|14|once|TRBD2|TRBJ2-1
CASSGTSGDNEQFF
TGTGCCAGCAGTGGGACTAGCGGGGACAATGAGCAGTTCTTC
>TRBV9|13|-|-|TRBJ2-3
CASSGRLADTQYF
TGTGCCAGCAGCGGCAGGTTGGCAGATACGCAGTATTTT
>TRBV11-2|14|-|-|TRBJ2-7
CASSLSGVSYEQYF
TGTGCCAGCAGCTTATCAGGGGTGAGCTACGAGCAGTACTTC
>TRBV6-5|12|-|-|TRBJ2-7
CASRGFNYEQYF
TGTGCCAGTAGGGGGTTCAACTACGAGCAGTACTTC
>TRBV29-1|16|-|-|TRBJ2-1
CSVSGLARTGVNEQFF
TGCAGCGTTTCCGGACTAGCCCGTACAGGGGTCAATGAGCAGTTCTTC
>TRBV7-6|14|-|-|TRBJ2-3
CASSIRDPTDTQYF
TGTGCCAGCAGCATCCGGGATCCCACAGATACGCAGTATTTT
>TRBV19|14|few|-|TRBJ2-3
CASSGSLGTDTQYF
TGTGCCAGTAGCGGTTCATTAGGCACAGATACGCAGTATTTT
>TRBV29-1|12|-|-|TRBJ1-1
CSARRGDTEAFF
TGCAGCGCCAGACGGGGGGACACTGAAGCTTTCTTT
>TRBV4-3|17|-|TRBD2|TRBJ2-7
CASSQRLAGVSSYEQYF
TGCGCCAGCAGCCAACGACTAGCGGGGGTTTCCTCCTACGAGCAGTACTTC
>TRBV19|15|-|-|TRBJ2-1
CASSIGGGIYNEQFF
TGTGCCAGTAGTATAGGAGGGGGGATCTACAATGAGCAGTTCTTC
>TRBV29-1|14|-|-|TRBJ1-2
CSVEGIRGHYGYTF
TGCAGCGTTGAAGGGATCCGGGGCCACTATGGCTACACCTTC
>TRBV6-1|14|once|-|TRBJ2-7
CASSEGGPGYEQYF
TGTGCCAGCAGTGAAGGTGGGCCGGGGTACGAGCAGTACTTC
>TRBV7-2|14|-|-|TRBJ2-3
CASSFGQDGDTQYF
TGTGCCAGCAGCTTCGGTCAGGATGGGGATACGCAGTATTTT
>TRBV25-1|15|-|TRBD1|TRBJ1-2
CASSGRTGPNYGYTF
TGTGCCAGCAGTGGGCGGACAGGACCTAACTATGGCTACACCTTC
>TRBV30|15|-|TRBD1|TRBJ2-1
CAWSARDRAPNEQFF
TGTGCCTGGAGTGCCCGGGACAGGGCTCCCAATGAGCAGTTCTTC
>TRBV13|14|once|-|TRBJ1-2
CASRRGGESYGYTF
TGTGCCAGCAGACGGGGGGGGGAGTCCTATGGCTACACCTTC